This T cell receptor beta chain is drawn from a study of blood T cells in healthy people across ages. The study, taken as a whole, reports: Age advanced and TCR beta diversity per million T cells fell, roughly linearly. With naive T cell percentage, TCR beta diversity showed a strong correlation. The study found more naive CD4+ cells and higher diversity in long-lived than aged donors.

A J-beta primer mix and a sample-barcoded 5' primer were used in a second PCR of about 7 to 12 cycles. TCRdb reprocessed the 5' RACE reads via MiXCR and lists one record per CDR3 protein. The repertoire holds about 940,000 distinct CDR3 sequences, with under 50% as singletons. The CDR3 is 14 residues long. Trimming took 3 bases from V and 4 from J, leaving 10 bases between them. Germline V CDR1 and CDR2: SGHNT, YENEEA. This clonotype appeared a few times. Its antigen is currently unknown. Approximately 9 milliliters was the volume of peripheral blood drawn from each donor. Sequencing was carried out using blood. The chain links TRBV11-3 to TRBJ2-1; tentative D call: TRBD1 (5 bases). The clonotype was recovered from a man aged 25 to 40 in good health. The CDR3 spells CASSFERQYNEQFF. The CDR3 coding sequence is TGTGCCAGCAGCTTCGAGAGACAGTACAATGAGCAGTTCTTC.